This is a list of T cell receptor beta chains from one sample in a study of cytomegalovirus exposure and HLA in healthy donors. Here immunoSEQ multiplex PCR was the method, and the copy in TCRdb shows in-frame clones only, minus some. The data contain under 200,000 clones, 75% to 90% of them seen just once; the ten biggest clones take up 0.96%. Material: PBMCs. These receptor sequences come from a girl aged 2 to 9 in good health and CMV-seropositive. The CDR3 runs from the conserved cysteine through the conserved F or W. The D gene is left open where the match is weak. The size entry is marked missing in some rows and otherwise reads once, few, many or a size class.

V	size	J	D	CDR3	DNA
TRBV6-1	NA	TRBJ1-3	TRBD1	CASSQDRGGNTIYF	TGTGCCAGCAGTCAGGACAGGGGTGGAAACACCATATATTTT
TRBV19	NA	TRBJ2-1	NA	CASSIMRLTHSEQFF	TGTGCCAGTAGTATAATGAGACTAACCCACAGTGAGCAGTTCTTC
TRBV5-4	NA	TRBJ2-1	NA	CASSRSSYNEQFF	TGTGCCAGCAGCAGGAGCTCCTACAATGAGCAGTTCTTC
TRBV10-3	NA	TRBJ2-7	TRBD2	CAITPSGSDEQYF	TGTGCCATCACGCCTAGCGGGAGCGACGAGCAGTACTTC
TRBV19	once	TRBJ1-5	NA	CASSIPRTGNEPQHF	TGTGCCAGTAGTATTCCCCGGACGGGAAACGAGCCCCAGCATTTT
TRBV6-4	few	TRBJ2-3	NA	CASSPASESTDTQYF	TGTGCCAGCAGCCCGGCTAGCGAGAGCACAGATACGCAGTATTTT
TRBV6-4	NA	TRBJ2-2	NA	CASSNSPTGELFF	TGTGCCAGCAGTAATTCTCCCACCGGGGAGCTGTTTTTT
TRBV30	NA	TRBJ1-6	TRBD1	CASLGQGGSPLHF	TGTGCCTCCCTTGGACAGGGGGGTTCACCCCTCCACTTT
TRBV5-1	NA	TRBJ1-1	NA	CASSLGLANTEAFF	TGCGCCAGCAGCTTGGGTTTAGCGAACACTGAAGCTTTCTTT
TRBV29-1	NA	TRBJ1-3	TRBD1	CSVPGQGNTIYF	TGCAGCGTGCCGGGACAGGGAAACACCATATATTTT
TRBV7-3	NA	TRBJ2-1	NA	CASSLRGSLVNEQFF	TGTGCCAGCAGCCTCAGGGGTAGTTTAGTTAATGAGCAGTTCTTC
TRBV4-1	NA	TRBJ1-4	TRBD1	CASSQEGFGTANEKLFF	TGCGCCAGCAGCCAAGAGGGGTTCGGGACAGCTAATGAAAAACTGTTTTTT
TRBV29-1	NA	TRBJ1-2	NA	CSVDGNKGYYGYTF	TGCAGCGTTGACGGGAATAAGGGTTACTATGGCTACACCTTC
TRBV6-5	NA	TRBJ2-5	NA	CASSYSELAATQYF	TGTGCCAGCAGTTACTCGGAGCTAGCAGCGACCCAGTACTTC
TRBV30	NA	TRBJ1-5	NA	CAWDYGGGGGRQPQHF	TGTGCCTGGGACTACGGGGGAGGGGGGGGGCGTCAGCCCCAGCATTTT
TRBV6-1	NA	TRBJ1-1	NA	CASIPGTEAFF	TGTGCCAGCATCCCCGGCACTGAAGCTTTCTTT
TRBV23-1	NA	TRBJ2-6	TRBD1	CASILKTGPGANVLTF	TGCGCCAGCATTCTGAAGACAGGGCCTGGGGCCAACGTCCTGACTTTC
TRBV1	NA	TRBJ2-1	NA	CTSSQVSRQETSGRQNNEQFF	TGCACCAGCAGCCAAGTGTCTAGGCAGGAGACTAGCGGGAGACAAAACAATGAGCAGTTCTTC
TRBV7-9	NA	TRBJ1-3	NA	CASSASTHAGNTIYF	TGTGCCAGCAGCGCCTCAACACACGCTGGAAACACCATATATTTT
TRBV6-5	NA	TRBJ2-7	NA	CASSNKDNSYEQYF	TGTGCCAGCAGCAATAAAGACAACTCCTACGAGCAGTACTTC
TRBV5-1	few	TRBJ2-5	NA	CASSSGGETQYF	TGCGCCAGCAGCTCGGGTGGCGAGACCCAGTACTTC
TRBV30	few	TRBJ1-4	NA	CAWTTGQPREKLFF	TGTGCCTGGACCACTGGCCAGCCTAGAGAAAAACTGTTTTTT
TRBV28	once	TRBJ1-1	NA	CASSLSPDVAGWNTEAFF	TGTGCCAGCAGTTTATCCCCCGATGTGGCAGGCTGGAACACTGAAGCTTTCTTT
TRBV9	NA	TRBJ2-5	NA	CASSYLGGHQETQYF	TGTGCCAGCAGCTACCTTGGCGGGCACCAAGAGACCCAGTACTTC
TRBV5-4	NA	TRBJ2-3	TRBD2	CASSSTSAEKYF	TGTGCCAGCAGCTCGACTAGCGCGGAGAAGTATTTT
TRBV19	NA	TRBJ1-2	NA	CASREQGSYGYTF	TGTGCCAGTAGAGAACAGGGCAGCTATGGCTACACCTTC
TRBV28	NA	TRBJ2-7	NA	CASSLPPSEQYF	TGTGCCAGCAGTCTACCTCCTAGCGAGCAGTACTTC
TRBV6-1	NA	TRBJ1-5	NA	CASSVGAFNQPQHF	TGTGCCAGCAGTGTAGGGGCTTTCAATCAGCCCCAGCATTTT
TRBV9	once	TRBJ2-1	NA	CASSVRNFSRYNEQFF	TGTGCCAGCAGCGTACGAAACTTCTCTCGGTACAATGAGCAGTTCTTC
TRBV5-1	NA	TRBJ1-1	TRBD1	CASSSPEAGTGGAFF	TGCGCCAGCAGCTCCCCCGAAGCCGGTACAGGGGGAGCTTTCTTT
TRBV9	NA	TRBJ1-4	TRBD1	CASSGLGGFNEKLFF	TGTGCCAGCAGCGGATTAGGGGGCTTCAATGAAAAACTGTTTTTT
TRBV28	NA	TRBJ2-1	TRBD1	CASSWTGGYNEQFF	TGTGCCAGCAGTTGGACAGGGGGCTACAATGAGCAGTTCTTC
TRBV28	NA	TRBJ2-7	TRBD1	CASSLRDRGGEQYF	TGTGCCAGCAGTTTACGGGACAGGGGGGGAGAGCAGTACTTC
TRBV29-1	NA	TRBJ2-6	TRBD1	CSVRDRGPTGANVLTF	TGCAGCGTCCGCGACAGGGGGCCAACCGGGGCCAACGTCCTGACTTTC
TRBV2	NA	TRBJ2-1	TRBD1	CASTGGTGGVKSSNEQFF	TGTGCCAGCACCGGGGGAACAGGGGGCGTCAAATCAAGCAATGAGCAGTTCTTC
TRBV7-3	once	TRBJ1-2	TRBD1	CASSLMGQGAGYTF	TGTGCCAGCAGCTTAATGGGACAGGGGGCGGGCTACACCTTC
TRBV28	NA	TRBJ1-4	NA	CASSLWSEFRANEKLFF	TGTGCCAGCAGTTTGTGGTCCGAGTTCAGGGCTAATGAAAAACTGTTTTTT
TRBV5-1	NA	TRBJ2-3	TRBD2	CASNPLAGGTDTQYF	TGCGCCAGCAATCCTCTAGCGGGAGGAACAGATACGCAGTATTTT
TRBV5-1	NA	TRBJ2-3	TRBD1	CASSRGQTTDTQYF	TGCGCCAGCAGCCGGGGACAGACCACAGATACGCAGTATTTT
TRBV28	NA	TRBJ2-5	TRBD1	CASSLQGRETQYF	TGTGCCAGCAGCCTACAGGGGAGAGAGACCCAGTACTTC
TRBV19	NA	TRBJ2-5	NA	CASSIGGNQETQYF	TGTGCCAGTAGTATTGGAGGAAACCAAGAGACCCAGTACTTC
TRBV11-2	NA	TRBJ1-3	NA	CASSSRVTEDTIYF	TGTGCCAGCAGCTCCCGGGTTACCGAGGACACCATATATTTT
TRBV29-1	NA	TRBJ2-3	TRBD2	CSVEGGTSGSDTQYF	TGCAGCGTTGAGGGGGGGACTAGCGGGAGCGATACGCAGTATTTT
TRBV28	few	TRBJ1-1	NA	CASSEELRMNTEAFF	TGTGCCAGCAGTGAAGAGTTGAGGATGAACACTGAAGCTTTCTTT
TRBV29-1	NA	TRBJ2-3	TRBD2	CSVDNGRLSTQYF	TGCAGCGTTGATAACGGGAGGCTAAGTACGCAGTATTTT
TRBV25-1	NA	TRBJ2-3	TRBD1	CASRKQGDLQSGTDTQYF	TGTGCCAGCAGAAAACAGGGGGACCTTCAATCGGGCACAGATACGCAGTATTTT
TRBV28	NA	TRBJ1-3	NA	CASTRTASGNTIYF	TGTGCCAGCACCCGGACAGCCTCTGGAAACACCATATATTTT
TRBV15	NA	TRBJ2-1	TRBD2	CATSREAGGSYNEQFF	TGTGCCACCAGCAGGGAAGCGGGAGGCTCCTACAATGAGCAGTTCTTC
TRBV5-1	NA	TRBJ1-5	NA	CASSLGTNQPQHF	TGCGCCAGCAGCTTGGGGACTAATCAGCCCCAGCATTTT
TRBV29-1	few	TRBJ2-1	TRBD2	CSVAASGTYNEQFF	TGCAGCGTTGCCGCTAGCGGGACCTACAATGAGCAGTTCTTC
TRBV5-6	NA	TRBJ2-7	NA	CASSLSLQLSYEQYF	TGTGCCAGCAGCCTTTCGTTACAGTTGTCCTACGAGCAGTACTTC
TRBV29-1	NA	TRBJ2-5	TRBD2	CSVADSGLAQETQYF	TGCAGCGTCGCAGACTCTGGACTAGCCCAAGAGACCCAGTACTTC
TRBV5-6	few	TRBJ1-4	TRBD1	CASSDSRQGIREKLFF	TGTGCCAGCAGCGATTCCCGACAGGGGATAAGGGAAAAACTGTTTTTT
TRBV5-1	NA	TRBJ1-4	NA	CASSLDFWGGKLFF	TGCGCCAGCAGCTTGGATTTTTGGGGGGGAAAACTGTTTTTT
TRBV11-2	once	TRBJ1-5	NA	CASSLAGAQPQHF	TGTGCCAGCAGCTTAGCCGGTGCCCAGCCCCAGCATTTT
TRBV5-1	NA	TRBJ2-5	NA	CASSLGRGETQYF	TGCGCCAGCAGCTTGGGGAGGGGAGAGACCCAGTACTTC
TRBV27	NA	TRBJ2-5	TRBD2	CASSKQPLLAGALQETQYF	TGTGCCAGCAGCAAACAACCCCTCCTAGCGGGGGCCTTACAAGAGACCCAGTACTTC
TRBV9	NA	TRBJ2-7	TRBD2	CASSPGTTSSEQYF	TGTGCCAGCAGCCCCGGGACTACCAGCAGCGAGCAGTACTTC
TRBV5-8	NA	TRBJ1-5	NA	CASSLGSYQPQHF	TGTGCCAGCAGCTTGGGTAGTTATCAGCCCCAGCATTTT